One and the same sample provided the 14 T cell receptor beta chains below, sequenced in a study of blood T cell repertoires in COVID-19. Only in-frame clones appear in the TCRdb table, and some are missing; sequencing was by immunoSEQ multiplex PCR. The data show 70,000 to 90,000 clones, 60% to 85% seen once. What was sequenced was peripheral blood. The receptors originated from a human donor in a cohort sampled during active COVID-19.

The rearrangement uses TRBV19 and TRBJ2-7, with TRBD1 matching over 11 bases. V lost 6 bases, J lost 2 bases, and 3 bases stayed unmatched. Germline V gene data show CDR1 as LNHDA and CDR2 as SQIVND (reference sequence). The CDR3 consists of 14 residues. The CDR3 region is CASRSGQGAYEQYF. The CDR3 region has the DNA TGTGCCAGTAGATCGGGACAGGGGGCCTACGAGCAGTACTTC.

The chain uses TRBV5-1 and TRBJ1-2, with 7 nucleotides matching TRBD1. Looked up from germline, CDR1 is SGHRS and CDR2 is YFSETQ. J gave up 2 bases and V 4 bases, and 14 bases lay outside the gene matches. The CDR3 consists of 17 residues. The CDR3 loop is CASSPVFSGQLNYGYTF. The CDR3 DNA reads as TGCGCCAGCAGCCCCGTGTTTTCGGGACAGTTAAACTATGGCTACACCTTC.

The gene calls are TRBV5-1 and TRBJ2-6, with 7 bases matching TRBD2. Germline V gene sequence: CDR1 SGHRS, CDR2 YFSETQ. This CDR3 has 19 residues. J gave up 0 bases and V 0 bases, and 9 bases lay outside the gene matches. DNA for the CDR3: TGCGCCAGCAGCTTGGGGCAGGGAGGGATCAGCTCTGGGGCCAACGTCCTGACTTTC. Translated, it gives CASSLGQGGISSGANVLTF.

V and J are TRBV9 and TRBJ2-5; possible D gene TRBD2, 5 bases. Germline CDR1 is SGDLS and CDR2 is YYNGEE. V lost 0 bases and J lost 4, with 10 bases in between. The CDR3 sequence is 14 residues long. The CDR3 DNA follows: TGTGCCAGCAGCGTAGATCTCCGGGGAGAGACCCAGTACTTC. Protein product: CASSVDLRGETQYF.

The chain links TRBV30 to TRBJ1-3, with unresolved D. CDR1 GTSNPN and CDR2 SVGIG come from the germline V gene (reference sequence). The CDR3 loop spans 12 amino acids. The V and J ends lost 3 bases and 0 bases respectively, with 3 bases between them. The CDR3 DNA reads TGTGCCTGGAGCAGCTCTGGAAACACCATATATTTT. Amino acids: CAWSSSGNTIYF.

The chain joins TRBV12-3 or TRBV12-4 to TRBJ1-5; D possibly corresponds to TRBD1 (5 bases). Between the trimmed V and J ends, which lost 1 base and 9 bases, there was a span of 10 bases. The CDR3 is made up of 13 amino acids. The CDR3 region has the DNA TGTGCCAGCAGTTTAGGCAGGGTATGGCCCCAGCATTTT. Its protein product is CASSLGRVWPQHF.

The chain's CDR3 is CSVDHRGEGNTIYF. The CDR3 bases are TGCAGCGTTGATCACAGGGGGGAGGGAAACACCATATATTTT. This chain uses TRBV29-1 with TRBJ1-3, with 8 bases that match TRBD1. The CDR3 is 14 residues long. In germline, CDR1 is SQVTM, CDR2 ANQGSEA. V dropped 3 bases and J dropped 4; count of bases not matched to a gene: 5.

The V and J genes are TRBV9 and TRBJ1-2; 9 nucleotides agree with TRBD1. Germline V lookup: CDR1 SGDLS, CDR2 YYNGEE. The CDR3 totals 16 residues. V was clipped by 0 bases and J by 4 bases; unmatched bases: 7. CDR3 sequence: CASSVDRTGAAYGYTF. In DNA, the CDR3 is TGTGCCAGCAGCGTAGATAGGACAGGGGCCGCCTATGGCTACACCTTC. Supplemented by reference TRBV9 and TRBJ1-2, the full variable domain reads DSGVTQTPKHLITATGQRVTLRCSPRSGDLSVYWYQQSLDQGLQFLIQYYNGEERAKGNILERFSAQQFPDLHSELNLSSLELGDSALYFCASSVDRTGAAYGYTFGSGTRLTVV.

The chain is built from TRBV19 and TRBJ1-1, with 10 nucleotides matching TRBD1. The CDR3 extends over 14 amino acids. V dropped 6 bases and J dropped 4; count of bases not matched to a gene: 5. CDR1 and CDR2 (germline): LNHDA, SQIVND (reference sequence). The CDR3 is CASSRQGAFTEAFF. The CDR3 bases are TGTGCCAGTAGCCGACAGGGGGCGTTCACTGAAGCTTTCTTT.

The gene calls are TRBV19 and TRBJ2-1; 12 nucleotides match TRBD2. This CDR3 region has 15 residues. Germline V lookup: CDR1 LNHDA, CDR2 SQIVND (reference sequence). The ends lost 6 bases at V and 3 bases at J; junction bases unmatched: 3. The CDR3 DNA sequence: TGTGCCAGTAGGATGACTAGCGGGGGCTACAATGAGCAGTTCTTC. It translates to CASRMTSGGYNEQFF. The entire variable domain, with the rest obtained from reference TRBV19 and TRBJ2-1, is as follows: DGGITQSPKYLFRKEGQNVTLSCEQNLNHDAMYWYRQDPGQGLRLIYYSQIVNDFQKGDIAEGYSVSREKKESFPLTVTSAQKNPTAFYLCASRMTSGGYNEQFFGPGTRLTVL.

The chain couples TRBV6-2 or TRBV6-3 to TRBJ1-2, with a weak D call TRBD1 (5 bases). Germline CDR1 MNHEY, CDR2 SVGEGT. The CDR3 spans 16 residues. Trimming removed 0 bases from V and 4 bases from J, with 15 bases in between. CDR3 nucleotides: TGTGCCAGCAGTTACTCGTTGCAGGGCCTTGGCTATGGCTACACCTTC. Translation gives CASSYSLQGLGYGYTF.

CDR3 residues: CASSIPQGLDEKLFF. DNA for the CDR3: TGTGCCAGTAGTATCCCACAGGGGTTGGATGAAAAACTGTTTTTT. The chain employs TRBV19 and TRBJ1-4; 7 bases are a match to TRBD1. Trimming took 3 bases from V and 6 from J; bases not matched to a gene: 7. The length of the CDR3 is 15 residues. Per the germline V gene, CDR1 is LNHDA and CDR2 is SQIVND (reference sequence).

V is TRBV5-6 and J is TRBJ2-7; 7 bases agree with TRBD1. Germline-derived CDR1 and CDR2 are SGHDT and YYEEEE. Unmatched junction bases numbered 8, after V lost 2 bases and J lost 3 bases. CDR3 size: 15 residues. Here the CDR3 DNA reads TGTGCCAGCAGCTTCGACAGGGAGACCTACTACGAGCAGTACGTC. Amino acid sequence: CASSFDRETYYEQYV.

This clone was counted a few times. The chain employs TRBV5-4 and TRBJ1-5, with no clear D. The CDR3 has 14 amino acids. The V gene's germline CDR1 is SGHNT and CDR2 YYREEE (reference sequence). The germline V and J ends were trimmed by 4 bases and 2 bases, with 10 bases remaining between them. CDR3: CASSLAGGNQPQHF. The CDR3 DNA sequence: TGTGCCAGCAGCCTGGCCGGGGGCAATCAGCCCCAGCATTTT.